This T cell receptor beta chain originates from a study of blood T cells in healthy people across ages. The sample holds a few counts of this clonotype. Its antigen is unknown. Then a second PCR, running about 6 to 11 cycles, was carried out with a sample-barcoded 5' primer and a J-beta primer mix. One entry per CDR3 protein results from TCRdb running MiXCR on the 5' RACE reads. The profile shows some 760,000 distinct CDR3 sequences, roughly 25% of them singletons. General study points: PBMCs were not sorted, which prevented a conclusive comparison of naive versus antigen-experienced cells.

This CDR3 has 16 amino acids. V lost 4 bases to trimming and J lost 1 base, with 15 bases between them. The germline gives CDR1 SGDLS, CDR2 YYNGEE. The same data also contributed to another study, on T cells of mothers and their children. That source reports: Donation came from a few healthy Caucasian mothers together with their six children. Compared with unrelated pairs, related mother-child pairs had slightly higher, non-significant overlap. Persistent microchimeric T cell clones were not found at ~100 per million sensitivity.

The V gene is TRBV9, the J gene TRBJ2-1; D is possibly TRBD2 (7 bases). Sequenced sample: blood. The receptor was isolated from a boy younger than 18 in good health. DNA for the CDR3: TGTGCCAGCAGCCCAGAGGGGGGGCCGTCCTACAATGAGCAGTTCTTC. It translates to CASSPEGGPSYNEQFF.